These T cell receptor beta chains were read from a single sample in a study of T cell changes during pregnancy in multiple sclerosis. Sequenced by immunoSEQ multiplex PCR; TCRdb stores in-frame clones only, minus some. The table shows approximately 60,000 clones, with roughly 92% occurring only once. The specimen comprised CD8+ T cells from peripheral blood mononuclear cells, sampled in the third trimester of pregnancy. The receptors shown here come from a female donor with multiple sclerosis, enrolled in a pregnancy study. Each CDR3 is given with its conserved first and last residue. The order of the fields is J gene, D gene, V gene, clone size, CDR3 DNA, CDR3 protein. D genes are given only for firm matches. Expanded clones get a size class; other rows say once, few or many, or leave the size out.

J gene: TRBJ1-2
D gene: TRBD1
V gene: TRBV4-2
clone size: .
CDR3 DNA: TGTGCCAGCTCTCCAGAGGGGGCAGGCTATGGCTACACCTTC
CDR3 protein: CASSPEGAGYGYTF

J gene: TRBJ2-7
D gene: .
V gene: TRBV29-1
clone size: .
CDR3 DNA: TGCAGCGTTTCAGGGGACAACTACGAGCAGTACTTC
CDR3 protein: CSVSGDNYEQYF

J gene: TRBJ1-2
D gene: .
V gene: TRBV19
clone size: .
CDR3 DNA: TGTGCCAGTTCACAGGACAGTTTTTATGGCTACACCTTC
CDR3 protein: CASSQDSFYGYTF

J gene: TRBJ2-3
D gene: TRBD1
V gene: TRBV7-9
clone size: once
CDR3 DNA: TGTGCCAGCTACCCCCGGGACAGGGGAGTAGATACGCAGTATTTT
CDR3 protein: CASYPRDRGVDTQYF

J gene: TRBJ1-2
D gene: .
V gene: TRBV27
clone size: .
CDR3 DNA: TGTGCCAGCAGTCCCCAGGGGTATCGCTATGGCTACACCTTC
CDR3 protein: CASSPQGYRYGYTF

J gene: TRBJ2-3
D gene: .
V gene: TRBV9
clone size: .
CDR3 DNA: TGTGCCAGCAGCGCTCGGTACACAGATACGCAGTATTTT
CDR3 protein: CASSARYTDTQYF

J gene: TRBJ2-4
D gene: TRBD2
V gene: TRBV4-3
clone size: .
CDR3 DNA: TGCGCCAGCAGCCAAGAGGCGTATCGGGTAGCGGGTGCCAAAAACATTCAGTACTTC
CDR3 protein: CASSQEAYRVAGAKNIQYF

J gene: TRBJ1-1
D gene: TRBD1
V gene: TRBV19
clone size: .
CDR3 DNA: TGTGCCAGTAGTATAGATTCGCGGGACAGGGGGCTAGGAACTGAAGCTTTCTTT
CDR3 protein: CASSIDSRDRGLGTEAFF

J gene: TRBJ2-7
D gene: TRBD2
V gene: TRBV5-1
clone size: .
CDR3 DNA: TGCGCCAGCAGCTGGGGGGGCTCCTACGAGCAGTACTTC
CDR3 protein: CASSWGGSYEQYF

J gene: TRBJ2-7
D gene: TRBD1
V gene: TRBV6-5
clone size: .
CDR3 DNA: TGTGCCAGCAGTTACAAGGGGGCGGGCGAGCAGTACTTC
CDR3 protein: CASSYKGAGEQYF

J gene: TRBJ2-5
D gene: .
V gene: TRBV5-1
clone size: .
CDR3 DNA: TGCGCCAGCAGCTTGGTTTCTGAGAGGGAGCAGTACTTC
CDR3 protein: CASSLVSEREQYF

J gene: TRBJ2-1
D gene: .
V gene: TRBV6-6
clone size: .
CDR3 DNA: TGTGCCAGCAGTTACGGGGCCGATGAGCAGTTCTTC
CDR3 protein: CASSYGADEQFF

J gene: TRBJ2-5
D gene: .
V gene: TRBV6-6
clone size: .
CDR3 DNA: TGTGCCAGCAGCGACCAGCTGGGCAAACAAGAGACCCAGTACTTC
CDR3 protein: CASSDQLGKQETQYF

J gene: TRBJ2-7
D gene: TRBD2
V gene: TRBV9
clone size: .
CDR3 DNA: TGTGCCAGCAGCGACGATGGAGGGGGGACTAGCGGGAGCTACGAGCAGTACTTC
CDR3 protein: CASSDDGGGTSGSYEQYF

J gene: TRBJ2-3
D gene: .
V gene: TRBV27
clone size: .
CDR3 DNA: TGTGCCACCACAGGCAGAAGACACACAGATACGCAGTATTTT
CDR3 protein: CATTGRRHTDTQYF

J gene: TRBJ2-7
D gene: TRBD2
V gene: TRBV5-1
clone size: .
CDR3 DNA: TGCGCCAGCAGCCCCTGGACTAGCGGGAGCTACGAGCAGTACTTC
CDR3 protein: CASSPWTSGSYEQYF

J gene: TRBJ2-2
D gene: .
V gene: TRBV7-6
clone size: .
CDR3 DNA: TGTGCCAGCAGCTACTGGTCCGGGGAGCTGTTTTTT
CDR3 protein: CASSYWSGELFF

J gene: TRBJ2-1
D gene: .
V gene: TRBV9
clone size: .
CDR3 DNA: TGTGCCAGCAGCGTAAGCGGAGTCACCTACAATGAGCAGTTCTTC
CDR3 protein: CASSVSGVTYNEQFF

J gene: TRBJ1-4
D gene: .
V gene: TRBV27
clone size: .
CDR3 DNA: TGTGCCAGCAGTGTGGACTTCACAAGCGAAAAACTGTTTTTT
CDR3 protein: CASSVDFTSEKLFF

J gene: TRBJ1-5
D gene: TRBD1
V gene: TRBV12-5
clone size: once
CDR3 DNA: TGTGCTAGTGGTTTGGTAGGGGGCACGACAGAAAATAGCAATCAGCCCCAGCATTTT
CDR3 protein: CASGLVGGTTENSNQPQHF

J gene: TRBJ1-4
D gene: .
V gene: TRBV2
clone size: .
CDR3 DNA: TGTGCCAGCAGTGAAGGTGTTATAGTTGAAAAACTGTTTTTT
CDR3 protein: CASSEGVIVEKLFF

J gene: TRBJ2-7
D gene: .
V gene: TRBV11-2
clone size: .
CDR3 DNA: TGTGCCAGCAGCTTCCCAGGGGAGGGCTCCTACGAGCAGTACTTC
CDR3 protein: CASSFPGEGSYEQYF

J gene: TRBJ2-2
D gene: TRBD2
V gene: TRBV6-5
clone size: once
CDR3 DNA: TGTGCCAGCAGTCCCACTAGCGGTGGCGGGGAGCTGTTTTTT
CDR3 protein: CASSPTSGGGELFF

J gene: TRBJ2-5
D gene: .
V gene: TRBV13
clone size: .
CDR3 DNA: TGTGCCAGCAGCTCTAGACGAGAAGAGACCCAGTACTTC
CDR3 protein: CASSSRREETQYF